These 30 T cell receptor beta chains were sequenced from one sample in a study of T cells in Graves' hyperthyroidism and ophthalmopathy. The source material, RNA transcripts, was used to amplify TCR beta CDR3 regions. TCR CDR3 underwent first-round RT-PCR with the HTBI primer set. TCRdb re-analysed the multiplex PCR reads in MiXCR, keeping a single row per CDR3 protein. The sample consists of approximately 400,000 distinct CDR3 sequences, approximately 15% of them appearing once. The sample consisted of blood. The source of these receptors is a woman aged 55-70 years with Graves' hyperthyroidism.

This clonotype was recorded many times. The chain is built from TRBV28 and TRBJ2-7, with TRBD1 as a possible D gene (6 bases). The V end was cut by 5 bases, the J end by 4 bases, with 12 bases between. The CDR3 has 13 residues. Germline CDR1 and CDR2: MDHEN and SYDVKM. CDR3 sequence: CASSPRTVYEQYF. The CDR3 DNA sequence: TGTGCCAGCAGTCCCAGGACAGTGTACGAGCAGTACTTC.

This chain joins TRBV5-1 and TRBJ2-7, with D possibly TRBD2 on 6 matching bases. The germline V gene has CDR1 SGHRS and CDR2 YFSETQ. The V and J ends lost 1 base and 7 bases respectively, with 15 bases between them. This CDR3 region has 14 residues. CDR3 amino acids: CASSLNLAGREQYF. CDR3 nucleotides: TGCGCCAGCAGCTTGAATTTGGCAGGGAGGGAGCAGTACTTC.

This clonotype has at least ten counts. The V call is TRBV15, the J call TRBJ2-7; maybe TRBD1 (5 bases). The CDR3 extends over 11 amino acids. V lost 4 bases to trimming and J lost 8 bases, with 9 bases between them. The V gene's germline CDR1 is LNHNV and CDR2 YYDKDF (reference sequence). The CDR3 here is CATSTREQQYF. The CDR3 DNA follows: TGTGCCACCAGCACCAGGGAACAGCAGTACTTC.

This clonotype was found many times. V and J are TRBV5-1 and TRBJ2-1, with a weak D call TRBD2 (6 bases). Germline assignment: CDR1 SGHRS and CDR2 YFSETQ. Trimming pared 4 bases from V and 7 bases from J, leaving 9 bases between. The CDR3 covers 12 residues. The DNA of the CDR3 is TGCGCCAGCAGCAACAGCGGGAATGAGCAGTTCTTC. This codes for CASSNSGNEQFF.

This clonotype showed up many times. The gene calls are TRBV5-4 and TRBJ2-3, with 11 bases aligning to TRBD2. CDR3 length: 14 amino acids. J was trimmed by 6 bases and V by 2 bases; bases with no gene match: 2. In germline, CDR1 is SGHNT, CDR2 YYREEE (reference sequence). In DNA, the CDR3 is TGTGCCAGCAGCTTCACTAGCGGGAGTGATACGCAGTATTTT. Its protein is CASSFTSGSDTQYF.

The sample holds many counts of this clonotype. V gene TRBV6-6 combines with J gene TRBJ2-1; D unresolved. V was cut by 2 bases and J by 1 base, with 12 bases left in between. This CDR3 is built from 16 residues. Germline CDR1 MNHNY, CDR2 SVGAGI (reference sequence). The CDR3 loop is CASSYLGRISYNEQFF. CDR3 DNA sequence: TGTGCCAGCAGTTACCTCGGACGGATTTCCTACAATGAGCAGTTCTTC.

The rearrangement joins TRBV6-1 to TRBJ2-2, with TRBD1 matching 7 bases. Trimming took 8 bases from V and 0 from J; bases not matched to a gene: 12. The CDR3 loop spans 17 amino acids. Germline CDR1 reads MNHNS; CDR2 reads SASEGT. This CDR3 is CASFLFSGTANTGELFF. CDR3 DNA: TGTGCCAGCTTCCTCTTCTCCGGGACAGCGAACACCGGGGAGCTGTTTTTT.

This clonotype was found many times. This chain joins TRBV10-3 and TRBJ1-1, with D possibly TRBD1 on 6 matching bases. The germline V gene has CDR1 ENHRY and CDR2 SYGVKD. The CDR3 is made up of 13 amino acids. The germline V and J ends were trimmed by 6 bases and 12 bases, with 20 bases remaining between them. For the CDR3, the DNA is TGTGCCATCAGGGTTCAAGGAGGGGGTAAAACTTTCTTT. Protein product: CAIRVQGGGKTFF.

This clonotype was seen ten or more times. V gene TRBV7-2 combines with J gene TRBJ2-1, with 10 bases fitting TRBD2. The CDR3 loop spans 16 amino acids. Looked up from germline, CDR1 is SGHTA and CDR2 is FQGNSA. V shed 4 bases and J 7 bases; nucleotides not matched to a gene: 10. This CDR3 reads CASSSLPGLARNEQFF. In DNA form, the CDR3 reads TGTGCCAGCAGCTCCCTACCGGGACTAGCGAGAAATGAGCAGTTCTTC.

The chain couples TRBV27 to TRBJ1-1; TRBD1 matches 11 bases. The J segment lost 3 bases and the V segment lost 6 bases, leaving 3 bases of the junction unmatched. The CDR3 extends over 14 amino acids. The germline V gene encodes CDR1 MNHEY and CDR2 SMNVEV (reference sequence). The CDR3 sequence: CASRRDRGDTEAFF. Here the CDR3 DNA reads TGTGCCAGCAGGAGGGACAGGGGGGACACTGAAGCTTTCTTT.

The chain employs TRBV6-1 and TRBJ1-5, with no clear D. V was shortened by 3 bases and J by 2 bases, with 5 bases between the two germline ends. The V gene's germline CDR1 is MNHNS and CDR2 SASEGT. The CDR3 totals 13 residues. The CDR3 DNA sequence: TGTGCCAGCAGTGACAGCCGCAATCAGCCCCAGCATTTT. Encoded protein: CASSDSRNQPQHF.

This clonotype was seen only a few times. The CDR3 DNA follows: TGTGCCAGCAGTGAAGCGCTATCAGCGACTGAAGCTTTCTTT. It yields the protein CASSEALSATEAFF. This chain connects TRBV6-1 to TRBJ1-1, with D unresolved. The germline gives CDR1 MNHNS, CDR2 SASEGT. The CDR3 loop spans 14 amino acids. The V and J ends lost 0 bases and 5 bases respectively, with 10 bases between them.

The table lists this clonotype with many counts. The rearrangement uses TRBV5-1 and TRBJ2-3; 12 bases are a match to TRBD2. This CDR3 has 15 amino acids. Per germline, CDR1 SGHRS and CDR2 YFSETQ. After removal of 4 bases from V and 4 bases from J, the junction contained 4 bases not matched to a gene. The chain's CDR3 is CASSRTSGTADTQYF. The CDR3 coding sequence is TGCGCCAGCAGCAGGACTAGCGGGACGGCAGATACGCAGTATTTT.

This clonotype was recorded at least ten times. The DNA of the CDR3 is TGCGCCAGCAGCCATCCCAGGGGGGCCTACAATGAGCAGTTCTTC. It specifies CASSHPRGAYNEQFF. The genes are TRBV4-1 and TRBJ2-1, with a possible D match to TRBD1 (7 bases). This CDR3 region has 15 residues. Germline-derived CDR1 and CDR2 are MGHRA and YSYEKL. V was trimmed by 3 bases and J by 2 bases, leaving 11 bases between them.

This clonotype has a handful of counts. The chain couples TRBV7-8 to TRBJ2-3; tentative D call: TRBD2 (6 bases). V was trimmed by 3 bases and J by 0 bases, leaving 10 bases between them. The CDR3 runs 15 residues. Per germline, CDR1 SGHVS and CDR2 FQNEAQ. This chain's CDR3 is CASSFLTRSTDTQYF. In DNA form, the CDR3 reads TGTGCCAGCAGCTTCCTGACTAGAAGCACAGATACGCAGTATTTT.

The table lists this clonotype with many counts. V and J are TRBV11-3 and TRBJ2-1, with TRBD2 as a possible D gene (5 bases). CDR3 length: 14 amino acids. The germline V and J ends were trimmed by 4 bases and 10 bases, with 17 bases remaining between them. Germline V CDR1 and CDR2: SGHNT, YENEEA. Here the CDR3 reads CASSSQFSEQEQFF. DNA for the CDR3: TGTGCCAGCAGCTCCCAATTTAGCGAACAAGAGCAGTTCTTC.

This clonotype was seen ten or more times. V usage is TRBV29-1 and J usage is TRBJ2-2; D uncertain. CDR1 is SQVTM, CDR2 ANQGSEA, per germline. The CDR3 runs 14 residues. Trimming took 1 base from V and 2 from J, leaving 8 bases between them. In DNA form, the CDR3 reads TGCAGCGTTGAAGCCCCTGGTAACACCGGGGAGCTGTTTTTT. Its protein product is CSVEAPGNTGELFF.

This clonotype was counted many times. The chain links TRBV3-1 to TRBJ1-2, with 9 bases lining up with TRBD1. After removal of 4 bases from V and 7 bases from J, the junction contained 10 bases not matched to a gene. Germline V CDR1 and CDR2: LGHDT, YNNKEL (reference sequence). The CDR3 has 15 residues. The CDR3 region has the DNA TGTGCCAGCAGCCCCCAAACAGGGGGCGGTGTTGGCTACACCTTC. Translation gives CASSPQTGGGVGYTF.

This clonotype has a count of ten or more. The J gene is TRBJ2-1, the V gene TRBV3-1, with D perhaps matching TRBD1 (5 bases). The CDR3 length is 11 residues. Trimming took off 3 bases at V and 9 bases at J, with 6 bases between the two ends. CDR1 and CDR2 from the germline V gene are LGHDT and YNNKEL (reference sequence). The CDR3 nucleotides read TGTGCCAGCAGCCAGGACATTGAGCAGTTCTTC. As protein: CASSQDIEQFF.

V and J are TRBV19 and TRBJ2-1; a possible D gene is TRBD2 (6 bases). The germline V and J ends were trimmed by 5 bases and 4 bases, with 12 bases remaining between them. The CDR3 consists of 14 residues. Germline CDR1 and CDR2: LNHDA and SQIVND (reference sequence). The CDR3 nucleotides read TGTGCCAGTAGTCACGGGAGTGCGTACAATGAGCAGTTCTTC. Protein sequence: CASSHGSAYNEQFF.

Turning to this clonotype: This may be a read error, as it is one base from a much larger clone. This rearrangement joins TRBV28 to TRBJ1-1; maybe TRBD1 (6 bases). This CDR3 is built from 15 residues. Germline-derived CDR1 and CDR2 are MDHEN and SYDVKM. CDR3 region: CACSEPTGTSSEAFF. CDR3 nucleotides: TGTGCCTGCAGCGAACCAACCGGGACATCGTCTGAAGCTTTCTTT.

The V call is TRBV25-1, the J call TRBJ1-6; tentative D call: TRBD1 (6 bases). V lost 2 bases and J lost 7, with 12 bases in between. Germline lookup yields CDR1 MGHDK and CDR2 SYGVNS. The CDR3 is 15 amino acids. CDR3 region: CASSEGTGQNSPLHF. CDR3 DNA sequence: TGTGCCAGCAGTGAAGGGACCGGACAGAATTCACCCCTCCACTTT.

The sample holds many counts of this clonotype. The chain joins TRBV5-1 to TRBJ1-4, with D unresolved. Looked up from germline, CDR1 is SGHRS and CDR2 is YFSETQ. The CDR3 spans 14 residues. Trimming left V 4 bases short and J 0 bases short, with 7 bases between. DNA for the CDR3: TGCGCCAGCAGCGTGACCGCAACTAATGAAAAACTGTTTTTT. This codes for CASSVTATNEKLFF.

This clonotype was observed many times. The gene calls are TRBV12-3 or TRBV12-4 and TRBJ1-3; D gene uncertain. The CDR3 has 16 amino acids. The V and J ends lost 4 bases and 2 bases respectively, with 15 bases between them. The DNA of the CDR3 is TGTGCCAGCAGTTCCCGCCTGGAAGGGCCTGGAAACACCATATATTTT. Amino acid sequence: CASSSRLEGPGNTIYF.

This clonotype was detected many times. This chain connects TRBV20-1 to TRBJ1-5; the D gene is possibly TRBD1 (5 bases). Trimming removed 1 base from V and 6 bases from J, with 10 bases in between. This CDR3 is 13 amino acids long. Germline values: CDR1 DFQATT, CDR2 SNEGSKA (reference sequence). The CDR3 here is CSARGGAGQPQHF. The CDR3 nucleotides are TGCAGTGCTAGAGGAGGGGCGGGTCAGCCCCAGCATTTT.

This clonotype was picked up one time. The gene calls are TRBV24-1 and TRBJ1-2, with 11 bases aligning to TRBD1. After removal of 2 bases from V and 5 bases from J, the junction contained 9 bases not matched to a gene. Germline loops: CDR1 KGHDR, CDR2 SFDVKD. The CDR3 has 17 residues. CDR3 in amino acids: CATSDSPGQGAVYGYTF. CDR3 nucleotides: TGTGCCACCAGTGATTCCCCCGGACAGGGGGCAGTGTATGGCTACACCTTC.

This clonotype showed up just once. J is TRBJ2-3 and V is TRBV19; D perhaps matches TRBD2 (6 bases). Germline CDR1 is LNHDA and CDR2 is SQIVND (reference sequence). The CDR3 totals 16 residues. Trimming pared 3 bases from V and 3 bases from J, leaving 16 bases between. The CDR3 loop reads CASSIGAAGRTDTQYF. As DNA, the CDR3 is TGTGCCAGTAGTATTGGAGCGGCGGGGCGGACAGATACGCAGTATTTT.

This rearrangement joins TRBV6-5 to TRBJ2-2; D remains ambiguous. V was shortened by 0 bases and J by 2 bases, with 10 bases between the two germline ends. This CDR3 comprises 16 residues. Germline CDR1 reads MNHEY; CDR2 reads SVGAGI. The CDR3 DNA reads TGTGCCAGCAGTTACTCTCGGCCGATTAACACCGGGGAGCTGTTTTTT. The encoded protein is CASSYSRPINTGELFF.

The table lists this clonotype with many counts. The chain recombines TRBV12-5 with TRBJ2-4; 9 bases align to TRBD2. The CDR3 has 18 amino acids. Looked up from germline, CDR1 is LGHNT and CDR2 is FRNRAP. V gave up 4 bases and J gave up 0 bases; unmatched junction bases: 10. The CDR3 region is CASGWSSGEGVAKNIQYF. CDR3 nucleotides: TGTGCTAGTGGTTGGTCTAGCGGGGAAGGGGTAGCCAAAAACATTCAGTACTTC.

This clonotype appeared many times. The chain uses TRBV2 and TRBJ1-1; D ambiguous. V lost 8 bases to trimming and J lost 6 bases, with 16 bases between them. CDR1 and CDR2 from the germline V gene are SNHLY and FYNNEI. CDR3 length: 13 residues. The CDR3 sequence is CASSHQLEAEAFF. Written as DNA, the CDR3 is TGTGCCAGCTCCCATCAATTGGAGGCTGAAGCTTTCTTT. Based on the CDR3 plus reference TRBV2 and TRBJ1-1, the full variable domain is EPEVTQTPSHQVTQMGQEVILRCVPISNHLYFYWYRQILGQKVEFLVSFYNNEISEKSEIFDDQFSVERPDGSNFTLKIRSTKLEDSAMYFCASSHQLEAEAFFGQGTRLTVV.